This TCR beta chain is drawn from a study of control samples from healthy donors and cancer patients. Profiling relied on immunoSEQ multiplex PCR, and the TCRdb table lists in-frame clones only, not all of them. The repertoire includes about 98,000 clones, approximately 81% of them detected once, and 10% sits in the top ten. The V and J ends lost 2 bases and 7 bases, in that order; junction bases with no gene match: 4. CDR1 MNHEY and CDR2 SVGEGT come from the germline V gene. The length of the CDR3 is 14 residues. The clonotype comes from a woman aged 25 to 39 in good health. The source material was blood. The chain carries TRBV6-2 or TRBV6-3 and TRBJ1-5; 8 nucleotides agree with TRBD1. The CDR3 bases are TGTGCCAGCAGTTACGACAGGGGAGGACAGCCCCAGCATTTT. Its translation: CASSYDRGGQPQHF.